This T cell receptor beta chain was sequenced in a study of neurological immune-mediated disorders. TCRdb called the 5' RACE reads again in MiXCR, with one record for every CDR3 protein. The data contain around 80,000 distinct CDR3 sequences, 10% of them singletons. This CDR3 spans 15 amino acids. Trimming at V came to 4 bases and at J to 4 bases, leaving 5 bases not matched to a gene. CDR1 SGHRS and CDR2 YFSETQ come from the germline V gene. In its sample, this clonotype was seen many times. Its antigen remains unknown. Findings of the study overall: None of the CDR3 amino acid sequences of expanded clones recurred across subjects, suggesting private repertoires in all groups.

Unsorted libraries were derived from 2 million PBMCs stored at -80 C. The clonotype was recovered from a man aged 35 to 55 in good health. Sequencing was performed on PBMCs. The chain is built from TRBV5-1 and TRBJ2-7, with 13 positions matching TRBD2. In nucleotides, the CDR3 is TGCGCCAGCAGCGCCAGGACTAGCGGGAGTTACGAGCAGTACTTC. Translation: CASSARTSGSYEQYF.